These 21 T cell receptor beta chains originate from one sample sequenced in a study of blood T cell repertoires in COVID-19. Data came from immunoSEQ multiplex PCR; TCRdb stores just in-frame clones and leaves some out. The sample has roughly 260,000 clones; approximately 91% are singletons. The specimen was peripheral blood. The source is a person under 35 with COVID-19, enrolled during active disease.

The CDR3 DNA follows: TGTGCCAGTAGTATACGACCGCTTGGACTAGCGGGAGTGTTTGAGCAGTTCTTC. This gives the protein CASSIRPLGLAGVFEQFF. The rearrangement uses TRBV19 and TRBJ2-1, with 13 bases fitting TRBD2. The CDR3 consists of 18 residues. The V segment lost 2 bases and the J segment 9 bases; nucleotides outside the gene matches: 13. Germline lookup yields CDR1 LNHDA and CDR2 SQIVND (reference sequence).

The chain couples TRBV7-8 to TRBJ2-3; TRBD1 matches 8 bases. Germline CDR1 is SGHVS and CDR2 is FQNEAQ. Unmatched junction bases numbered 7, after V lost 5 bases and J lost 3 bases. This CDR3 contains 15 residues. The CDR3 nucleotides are TGTGCCAGCAGCCGGACAGGGTCAGTGACAGATACGCAGTATTTT. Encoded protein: CASSRTGSVTDTQYF.

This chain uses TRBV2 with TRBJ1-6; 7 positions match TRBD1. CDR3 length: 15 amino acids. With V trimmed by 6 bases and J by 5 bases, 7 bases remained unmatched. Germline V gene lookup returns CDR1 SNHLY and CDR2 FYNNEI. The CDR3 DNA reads TGTGCCAGCAGATCCCGGGACAGCCATAATTCACCCCTCCACTTT. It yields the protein CASRSRDSHNSPLHF.

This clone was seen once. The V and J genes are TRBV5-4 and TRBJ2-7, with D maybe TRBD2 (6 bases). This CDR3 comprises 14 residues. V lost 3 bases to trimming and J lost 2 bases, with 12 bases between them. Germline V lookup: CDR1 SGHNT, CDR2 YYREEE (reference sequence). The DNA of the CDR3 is TGTGCCAGCAGCTCGGAGCGGGTACCCTACGAGCAGTACTTC. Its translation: CASSSERVPYEQYF.

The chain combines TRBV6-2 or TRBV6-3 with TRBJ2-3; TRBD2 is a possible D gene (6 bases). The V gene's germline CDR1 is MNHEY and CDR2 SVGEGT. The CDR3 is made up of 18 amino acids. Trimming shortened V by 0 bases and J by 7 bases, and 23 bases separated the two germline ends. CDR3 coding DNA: TGTGCCAGCAGTTACTCGATACGCGACGGGAGCATCCCCCATACGCAGTATTTT. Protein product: CASSYSIRDGSIPHTQYF.

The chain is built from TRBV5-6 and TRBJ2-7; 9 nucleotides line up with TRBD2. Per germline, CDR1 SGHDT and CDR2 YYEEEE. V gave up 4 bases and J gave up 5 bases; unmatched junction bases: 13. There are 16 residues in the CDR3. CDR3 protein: CASSALTSGFRHEQYF. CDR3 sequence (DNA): TGTGCCAGCAGCGCTCTCACTAGCGGGTTCCGCCACGAGCAGTACTTC.

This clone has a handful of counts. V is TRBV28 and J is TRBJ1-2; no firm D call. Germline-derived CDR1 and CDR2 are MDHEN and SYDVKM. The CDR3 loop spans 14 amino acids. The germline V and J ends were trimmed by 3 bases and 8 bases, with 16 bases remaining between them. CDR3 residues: CASSFPNSVAGYTF. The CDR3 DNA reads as TGTGCCAGCAGTTTTCCAAACTCTGTCGCGGGCTACACCTTC.

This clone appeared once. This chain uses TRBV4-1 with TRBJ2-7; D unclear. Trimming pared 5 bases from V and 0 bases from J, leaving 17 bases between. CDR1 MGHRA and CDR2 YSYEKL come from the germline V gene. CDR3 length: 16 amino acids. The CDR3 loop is CASSYAPNVASYEQYF. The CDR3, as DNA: TGCGCCAGCAGCTATGCCCCGAACGTAGCCTCCTACGAGCAGTACTTC.

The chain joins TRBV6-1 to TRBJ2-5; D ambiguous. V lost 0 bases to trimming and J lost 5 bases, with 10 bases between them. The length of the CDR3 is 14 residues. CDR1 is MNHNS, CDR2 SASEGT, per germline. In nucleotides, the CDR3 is TGTGCCAGCAGTGAAGCGCCTAGTGGGGAGACCCAGTACTTC. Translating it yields CASSEAPSGETQYF.

In DNA form, the CDR3 reads TGTGCCAGCAGTGCCCAAGACGGTCGGGGTTATGAAAAACTGTTTTTT. Translating it yields CASSAQDGRGYEKLFF. The chain links TRBV6-1 to TRBJ1-4; D is unresolved. V dropped 4 bases and J dropped 6 bases, with 18 bases sitting between them. This CDR3 region has 16 residues. From germline, CDR1 is MNHNS and CDR2 SASEGT.

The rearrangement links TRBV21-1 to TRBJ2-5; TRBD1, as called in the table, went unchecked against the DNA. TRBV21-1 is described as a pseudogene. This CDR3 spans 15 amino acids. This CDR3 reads CASSMRCIGEETQYF. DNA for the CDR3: TGTGCCAGCAGTATGAGGTGTATAGGGGAAGAGACCCAGTACTTC.

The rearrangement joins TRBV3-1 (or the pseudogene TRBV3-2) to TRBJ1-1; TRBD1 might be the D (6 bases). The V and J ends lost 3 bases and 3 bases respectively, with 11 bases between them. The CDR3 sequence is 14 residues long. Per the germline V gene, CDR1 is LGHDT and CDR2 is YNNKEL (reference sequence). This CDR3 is CASSQLQGDTEAFF. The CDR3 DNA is TGTGCCAGCAGCCAGTTACAGGGTGACACTGAAGCTTTCTTT.

CDR3 coding DNA: TGTGCCAGCAGCTTAACAAGCTCCTACAATGAGCAGTTCTTC. It encodes CASSLTSSYNEQFF. The chain couples TRBV11-3 to TRBJ2-1; D is uncertain. The length of the CDR3 is 14 residues. The ends were cut back, 2 bases at V and 0 bases at J, with 5 bases in the middle. Germline CDR1 reads SGHNT; CDR2 reads YENEEA. Filled out from reference TRBV11-3 and TRBJ2-1, the complete variable domain reads EAGVVQSPRYKIIEKKQPVAFWCNPISGHNTLYWYLQNLGQGPELLIRYENEEAVDDSQLPKDRFSAERLKGVDSTLKIQPAELGDSAVYLCASSLTSSYNEQFFGPGTRLTVL.

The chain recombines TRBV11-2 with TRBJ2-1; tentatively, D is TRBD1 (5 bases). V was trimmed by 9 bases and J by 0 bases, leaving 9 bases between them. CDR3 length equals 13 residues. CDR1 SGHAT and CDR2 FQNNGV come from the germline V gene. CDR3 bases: TGTGCCAGTTTGGACACCTCCTACAATGAGCAGTTCTTC. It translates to CASLDTSYNEQFF. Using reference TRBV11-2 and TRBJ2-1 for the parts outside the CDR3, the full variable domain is EAGVAQSPRYKIIEKRQSVAFWCNPISGHATLYWYQQILGQGPKLLIQFQNNGVVDDSQLPKDRFSAERLKGVDSTLKIQPAKLEDSAVYLCASLDTSYNEQFFGPGTRLTVL.

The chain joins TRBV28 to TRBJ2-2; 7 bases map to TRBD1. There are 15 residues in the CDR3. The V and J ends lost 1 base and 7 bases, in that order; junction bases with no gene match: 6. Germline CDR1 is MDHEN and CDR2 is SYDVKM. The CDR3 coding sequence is TGTGCCAGCAGTTTATACAGGGGTTCGTTCGGGGAGCTGTTTTTT. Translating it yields CASSLYRGSFGELFF.

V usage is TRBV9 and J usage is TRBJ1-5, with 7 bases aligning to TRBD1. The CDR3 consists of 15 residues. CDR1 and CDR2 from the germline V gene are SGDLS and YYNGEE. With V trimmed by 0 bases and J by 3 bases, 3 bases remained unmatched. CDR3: CASSVEGGVNQPQHF. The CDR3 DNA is TGTGCCAGCAGCGTAGAAGGGGGCGTCAATCAGCCCCAGCATTTT.

The CDR3 region has the DNA TGTGCCAGTAGTCCCATGGGGGGGAATCAGCCCCAGCATTTT. This sequence encodes CASSPMGGNQPQHF. The chain is built from TRBV19 and TRBJ1-5; possibly TRBD1 for D (5 bases). V was pared by 5 bases and J by 4 bases, with 12 bases between. CDR1 LNHDA and CDR2 SQIVND come from the germline V gene (reference sequence). The CDR3 totals 14 residues. Full variable domain (outside the CDR3, taken from reference TRBV19 and TRBJ1-5): DGGITQSPKYLFRKEGQNVTLSCEQNLNHDAMYWYRQDPGQGLRLIYYSQIVNDFQKGDIAEGYSVSREKKESFPLTVTSAQKNPTAFYLCASSPMGGNQPQHFGDGTRLSIL.

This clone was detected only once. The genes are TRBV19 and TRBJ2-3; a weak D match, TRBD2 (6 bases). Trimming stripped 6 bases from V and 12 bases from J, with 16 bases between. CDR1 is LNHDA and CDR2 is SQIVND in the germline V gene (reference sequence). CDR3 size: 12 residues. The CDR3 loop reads CASSIPGGRQYF. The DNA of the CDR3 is TGTGCCAGTAGCATCCCTGGGGGGAGACAGTATTTT.

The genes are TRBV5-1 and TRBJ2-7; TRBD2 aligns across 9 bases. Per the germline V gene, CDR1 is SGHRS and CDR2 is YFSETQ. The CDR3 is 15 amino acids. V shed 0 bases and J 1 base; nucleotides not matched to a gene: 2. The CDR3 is CASSLGSGRSYEQYF. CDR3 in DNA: TGCGCCAGCAGCTTGGGTAGCGGGAGATCCTACGAGCAGTACTTC.

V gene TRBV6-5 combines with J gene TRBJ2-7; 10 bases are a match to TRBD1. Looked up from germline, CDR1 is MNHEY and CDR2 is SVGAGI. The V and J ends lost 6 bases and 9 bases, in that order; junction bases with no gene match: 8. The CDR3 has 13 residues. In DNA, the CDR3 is TGTGCCAGCAGGGGAGGGACAGGGGTAGGGCAGTACTTC. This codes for CASRGGTGVGQYF.

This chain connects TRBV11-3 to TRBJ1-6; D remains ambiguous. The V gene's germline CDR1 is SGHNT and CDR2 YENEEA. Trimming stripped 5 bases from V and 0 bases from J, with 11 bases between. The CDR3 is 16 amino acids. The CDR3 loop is CASSPIESSYNSPLHF. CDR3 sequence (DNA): TGTGCCAGCAGCCCGATTGAGAGCTCCTATAATTCACCCCTCCACTTT. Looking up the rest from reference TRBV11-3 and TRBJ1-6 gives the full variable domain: EAGVVQSPRYKIIEKKQPVAFWCNPISGHNTLYWYLQNLGQGPELLIRYENEEAVDDSQLPKDRFSAERLKGVDSTLKIQPAELGDSAVYLCASSPIESSYNSPLHFGNGTRLTVT.